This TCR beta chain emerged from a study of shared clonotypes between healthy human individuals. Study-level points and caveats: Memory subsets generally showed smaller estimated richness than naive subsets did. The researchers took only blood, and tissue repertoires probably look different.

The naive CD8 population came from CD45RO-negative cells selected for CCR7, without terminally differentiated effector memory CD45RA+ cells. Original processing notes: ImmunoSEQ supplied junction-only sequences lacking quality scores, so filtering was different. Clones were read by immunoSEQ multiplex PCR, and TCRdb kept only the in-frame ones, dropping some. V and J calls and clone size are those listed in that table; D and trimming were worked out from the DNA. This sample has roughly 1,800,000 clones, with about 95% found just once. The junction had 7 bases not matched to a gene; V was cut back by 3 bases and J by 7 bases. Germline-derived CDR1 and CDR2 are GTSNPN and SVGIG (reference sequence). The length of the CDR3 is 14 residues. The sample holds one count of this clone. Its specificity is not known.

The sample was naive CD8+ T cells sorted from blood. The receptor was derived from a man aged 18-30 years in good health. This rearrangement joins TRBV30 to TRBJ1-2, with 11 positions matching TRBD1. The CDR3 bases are TGTGCCTGGAGCCTCGGACAGGGGGCAGGTGGCTACACCTTC. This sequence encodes CAWSLGQGAGGYTF.